The present T cell receptor beta chain was sequenced within a study of T cells after yellow fever vaccination. Turning to the study itself: It was SMART-Seq v4 Ultra Low Input that prepared the fractions with low cell numbers. General study points: Most primary-vaccination clones recurred post-booster (around 95% CD4, just over 85% CD8).

5'RACE template switching generated TCR cDNA, adding a universal primer site and UMIs. TCRdb used MiXCR to reprocess the 5' RACE reads, holding one entry per CDR3 protein. The data show about 350,000 distinct CDR3 sequences, with approximately 8% seen just once and roughly a sixth held by the top ten. The CDR3 is made up of 12 amino acids. V lost 4 bases, J lost 8 bases, and 4 bases stayed unmatched. CDR1 and CDR2 (germline): SGHRS, YFSETQ. This clonotype was picked up a small number of times. Its specificity is unknown. This TCR came from a young man who received the YFV17D yellow fever vaccine. The input for sequencing was PBMCs, taken about 49 days after the first yellow fever vaccination. V is TRBV5-1 and J is TRBJ1-2, with 8 bases matching TRBD1. The CDR3 DNA reads TGCGCCAGCAGCCCACAGGGGGAAGGCTACACCTTC. It encodes CASSPQGEGYTF.